The next 30 T cell receptor beta chains were all read from a single sample in a study of shared clonotypes between healthy human individuals. Assay used: immunoSEQ multiplex PCR; TCRdb lists only in-frame clones, some missing. The table lists about 2 million clones, roughly 95% of them singletons, with around 0.13% in the top ten. The specimen sequenced was naive CD4+ T cells sorted from blood. The subset: CD45RA+ positively selected. The receptors derive from a man between 18 and 29 years old in good health.

The chain recombines TRBV28 with TRBJ2-5; 7 bases align to TRBD1. V was clipped by 3 bases and J by 5 bases; unmatched bases: 9. Germline V gene sequence: CDR1 MDHEN, CDR2 SYDVKM. The CDR3 contains 15 residues. CDR3 sequence: CASSFIDRVYETQYF. As DNA, the CDR3 is TGTGCCAGCAGTTTCATAGACAGGGTATACGAGACCCAGTACTTC. Full variable domain (remainder filled in from reference TRBV28 and TRBJ2-5): DVKVTQSSRYLVKRTGEKVFLECVQDMDHENMFWYRQDPGLGLRLIYFSYDVKMKEKGDIPEGYSVSREKKERFSLILESASTNQTSMYLCASSFIDRVYETQYFGPGTRLLVL.

This clone showed up just a few times. Other DNA sequences in this specimen translate into the identical CDR3. The rearrangement joins TRBV5-1 to TRBJ1-2; the D gene is possibly TRBD1 (6 bases). Germline CDR1 is SGHRS and CDR2 is YFSETQ. Deletions cut 3 bases from V and 3 bases from J, with 9 bases between. This CDR3 comprises 13 residues. The CDR3 nucleotides are TGCGCCAGCAGCTCCTCAGGGGACTATGGCTACACCTTC. This gives the protein CASSSSGDYGYTF.

This sequence joins TRBV4-2 and TRBJ2-3; D unclear. In germline, CDR1 is LGHNA, CDR2 YNFKEQ. The CDR3 is 16 amino acids. V dropped 0 bases and J dropped 0 bases, with 10 bases sitting between them. The CDR3 is CASSQDDGHSTDTQYF. CDR3 in DNA: TGTGCCAGCAGCCAAGATGATGGCCATAGCACAGATACGCAGTATTTT.

This clone was detected only once. The V gene is TRBV10-1, the J gene TRBJ2-1; no reliable D call. CDR3 length: 16 amino acids. V was pared by 2 bases and J by 4 bases, with 15 bases between. Germline CDR1 WNHNN, CDR2 SYGVQD (reference sequence). Written as DNA, the CDR3 is TGCGCCAGCAGTGAGGCATCGGACCTTAGATACAATGAGCAGTTCTTC. Translation gives CASSEASDLRYNEQFF.

The chain has TRBV5-1 and TRBJ2-7, with 10 bases aligning to TRBD2. With 4 bases clipped from V and 4 bases from J, the junction kept 23 bases outside the gene matches. CDR1 and CDR2 (germline): SGHRS, YFSETQ. The CDR3 has 20 residues. CDR3 loop: CASSRPTGHRVTSGFYEQYF. DNA for the CDR3: TGCGCCAGCAGCCGTCCTACAGGTCATCGGGTGACTAGCGGGTTTTACGAGCAGTACTTC.

The gene calls are TRBV7-9 and TRBJ2-5, with D possibly being TRBD1 or TRBD2 (5 bases each). V lost 5 bases and J 5 bases, leaving 18 bases between the germline ends. The CDR3 extends over 15 amino acids. Per germline, CDR1 SEHNR and CDR2 FQNEAQ (reference sequence). CDR3 loop: CASSEGWDELETQYF. The CDR3 nucleotides read TGTGCCAGCAGCGAGGGCTGGGACGAGTTGGAGACCCAGTACTTC.

The chain couples TRBV5-1 to TRBJ2-2; D unresolved. CDR3 length: 14 residues. Germline V gives CDR1 SGHRS, CDR2 YFSETQ. V was pared by 6 bases and J by 0 bases, with 9 bases between. Here the CDR3 reads CASTEPSNTGELFF. The CDR3 DNA sequence: TGCGCCAGCACGGAGCCTTCGAACACCGGGGAGCTGTTTTTT. The full variable domain, rest sourced from reference TRBV5-1 and TRBJ2-2, is KAGVTQTPRYLIKTRGQQVTLSCSPISGHRSVSWYQQTPGQGLQFLFEYFSETQRNKGNFPGRFSGRQFSNSRSEMNVSTLELGDSALYLCASTEPSNTGELFFGEGSRLTVL.

The chain carries TRBV5-4 and TRBJ1-1; maybe TRBD1 (5 bases). The CDR3 runs to 13 residues. V was pared by 4 bases and J by 5 bases, with 12 bases between. CDR1 is SGHNT and CDR2 is YYREEE in the germline V gene (reference sequence). The CDR3 loop reads CASSKTQGTEAFF. CDR3 nucleotide sequence: TGTGCCAGCAGCAAAACCCAGGGAACTGAAGCTTTCTTT.

This rearrangement joins TRBV25-1 to TRBJ1-2; 7 bases map to TRBD1. The germline V gene encodes CDR1 MGHDK and CDR2 SYGVNS. This CDR3 spans 12 amino acids. V trimming: 4 bases; J trimming: 7 bases; junction bases outside the gene matches: 3. This CDR3 reads CASSGDRGGYTF. The CDR3 DNA follows: TGTGCCAGCAGTGGGGACAGAGGTGGCTACACCTTC.

The chain is built from TRBV25-1 and TRBJ2-7, with 8 bases aligning to TRBD1. The CDR3 length is 14 residues. The V segment lost 2 bases and the J segment 3 bases; nucleotides outside the gene matches: 3. Germline V lookup: CDR1 MGHDK, CDR2 SYGVNS. The CDR3: CASSELGQGYEQYF. CDR3 DNA: TGTGCCAGCAGTGAACTCGGACAGGGCTACGAGCAGTACTTC.

The chain is built from TRBV2 and TRBJ2-7; 10 bases fit TRBD2. Germline V gene sequence: CDR1 SNHLY, CDR2 FYNNEI. The CDR3 loop spans 15 amino acids. The J segment lost 5 bases and the V segment lost 2 bases, leaving 6 bases of the junction unmatched. The CDR3 loop is CASSEWTSGTDEQYF. The DNA of the CDR3 is TGTGCCAGCAGTGAATGGACTAGCGGAACTGACGAGCAGTACTTC.

This chain uses TRBV18 with TRBJ2-7; D unclear. V lost 2 bases and J lost 3, with 8 bases in between. The germline V gene has CDR1 KGHSH and CDR2 LQKENI. The length of the CDR3 is 13 residues. The DNA of the CDR3 is TGTGCCAGCTCACCAGCACCGCTCTACGAGCAGTACTTC. Translation: CASSPAPLYEQYF.

This clone came up once. This chain uses TRBV10-3 with TRBJ2-5; D gene ambiguous. V lost 0 bases to trimming and J lost 4 bases, with 9 bases between them. Germline V CDR1 and CDR2: ENHRY, SYGVKD. The CDR3 length is 14 residues. The CDR3 spells CAISESGPVETQYF. CDR3 nucleotide sequence: TGTGCCATCAGTGAGTCTGGACCTGTAGAGACCCAGTACTTC.

V usage is TRBV7-2 and J usage is TRBJ2-5, with TRBD2 as a possible D gene (6 bases). This CDR3 region has 15 residues. CDR1 and CDR2 (germline): SGHTA, FQGNSA. V dropped 2 bases and J dropped 7 bases, with 17 bases sitting between them. The CDR3 sequence is CASSLPSGPKSTQYF. The CDR3 DNA reads as TGTGCCAGCAGCTTACCCAGCGGGCCAAAATCGACCCAGTACTTC.

The chain couples TRBV6-1 to TRBJ1-3, with 9 bases aligning to TRBD1. The CDR3 runs to 15 residues. Germline values: CDR1 MNHNS, CDR2 SASEGT. V lost 5 bases to trimming and J lost 4 bases; unmatched junction nucleotides: 6. The CDR3 is CASSLSGQGGNTIYF. The CDR3 nucleotides read TGTGCCAGCAGTCTCTCGGGACAGGGAGGAAACACCATATATTTT.

This sequence joins TRBV6-6 and TRBJ1-2, with TRBD1 identical over 9 bases. In germline, CDR1 is MNHNY, CDR2 SVGAGI (reference sequence). After removal of 5 bases from V and 6 bases from J, the junction contained 7 bases not matched to a gene. The CDR3 sequence is 14 residues long. CDR3 residues: CASSEDRGVHGYTF. CDR3 sequence (DNA): TGTGCCAGCAGTGAGGACAGGGGAGTTCATGGCTACACCTTC.

Concerning this clone itself: In the same sample, other DNA sequences code for this CDR3. This sequence joins TRBV18 and TRBJ2-7; TRBD1 might be the D (6 bases). Germline V gene lookup returns CDR1 KGHSH and CDR2 LQKENI. There are 14 residues in the CDR3. V lost 3 bases, J lost 6 bases, and 15 bases lay in between. The CDR3 nucleotides are TGTGCCAGCTCACCCCCCGGGCAGGGGCGCGAGCAGTACTTC. Amino acids: CASSPPGQGREQYF. The full variable domain, with the rest looked up from reference TRBV18 and TRBJ2-7, is NAGVMQNPRHLVRRRGQEARLRCSPMKGHSHVYWYRQLPEEGLKFMVYLQKENIIDESGMPKERFSAEFPKEGPSILRIQQVVRGDSAAYFCASSPPGQGREQYFGPGTRLTVT.

The V gene is TRBV19, the J gene TRBJ2-4; 13 positions agree with TRBD2. CDR3 length: 19 residues. The germline gives CDR1 LNHDA, CDR2 SQIVND (reference sequence). The V segment lost 3 bases and the J segment 8 bases; nucleotides outside the gene matches: 16. CDR3: CASSILTSGREEGRYIQYF. DNA of the CDR3: TGTGCCAGTAGTATTTTAACTAGCGGGAGGGAAGAGGGACGGTACATTCAGTACTTC.

This sequence joins TRBV6-6 and TRBJ1-2; maybe TRBD1 (5 bases). Trimming left V 5 bases short and J 6 bases short, with 16 bases between. Germline V gene sequence: CDR1 MNHNY, CDR2 SVGAGI (reference sequence). The CDR3 length is 14 residues. CDR3 nucleotides: TGTGCCAGCAGTCCGGAGGGGCGGAATAATGGCTACACCTTC. This encodes CASSPEGRNNGYTF.

The chain uses TRBV5-1 and TRBJ2-5, with D possibly being TRBD1 or TRBD2 (5 bases each). Trimming left V 4 bases short and J 5 bases short, with 15 bases between. The CDR3 spans 14 residues. The germline V gene encodes CDR1 SGHRS and CDR2 YFSETQ. The CDR3 nucleotides read TGCGCCAGCAGCCCCGTTGGGTGGGACGAGACCCAGTACTTC. Residues: CASSPVGWDETQYF.

About this clone itself: This specimen includes other DNA sequences encoding the same CDR3. The chain links TRBV6-5 to TRBJ1-1; D might be TRBD1 (5 bases). V gave up 6 bases and J gave up 2 bases, with 10 bases separating them. Per germline, CDR1 MNHEY and CDR2 SVGAGI. The CDR3 covers 13 residues. CDR3 sequence: CASSRDSNTEAFF. Here the CDR3 DNA reads TGTGCCAGCAGCCGCGACAGCAACACTGAAGCTTTCTTT.

The chain's CDR3 is CASSQLEDTQYF. The CDR3 DNA reads TGTGCCAGCAGTCAGTTGGAGGATACGCAGTATTTT. This rearrangement joins TRBV6-1 to TRBJ2-3; D remains unclear. V was clipped by 5 bases and J by 6 bases, with 9 bases between them. The CDR3 covers 12 residues. Germline CDR1 MNHNS, CDR2 SASEGT.

With respect to this clone: The same CDR3 arises from other DNA sequences in this sample as well. The chain couples TRBV5-4 to TRBJ1-2; D uncertain. The CDR3 consists of 12 residues. Trimming stripped 0 bases from V and 5 bases from J, with 5 bases between. Germline assignment: CDR1 SGHNT and CDR2 YYREEE (reference sequence). The CDR3, as DNA: TGTGCCAGCAGCTTGGACAGTTATGGCTACACCTTC. It translates to CASSLDSYGYTF.

V usage is TRBV18 and J usage is TRBJ2-3; perhaps D is TRBD1 or TRBD2 (5 bases each). Trimming took 4 bases from V and 2 from J, leaving 10 bases between them. The CDR3 spans 14 residues. CDR1 KGHSH and CDR2 LQKENI come from the germline V gene. The CDR3 DNA is TGTGCCAGCTCACTCGGGACGATCACAGATACGCAGTATTTT. Encoded protein: CASSLGTITDTQYF.

This clone has more than one count but fewer than ten. The chain combines TRBV6-5 with TRBJ2-2, with D hard to call. V was pared by 8 bases and J by 7 bases, with 8 bases between. Germline V CDR1 and CDR2: MNHEY, SVGAGI. The CDR3 is 11 amino acids. This CDR3 is CASPNGGELFF. CDR3 DNA: TGTGCCAGCCCCAACGGCGGGGAGCTGTTTTTT.

The chain couples TRBV9 to TRBJ2-3; D uncertain. Trimming took 1 base from V and 1 from J, leaving 7 bases between them. The CDR3 spans 14 residues. CDR1 is SGDLS, CDR2 YYNGEE, per germline. As DNA, the CDR3 is TGTGCCAGCAGCGTAAGACTCGGCACAGATACGCAGTATTTT. Translated: CASSVRLGTDTQYF.

The rearrangement joins TRBV7-6 to TRBJ2-3; 8 nucleotides match TRBD1. Germline CDR1 and CDR2: SGHVS and FNYEAQ. CDR3 length: 16 amino acids. With 3 bases clipped from V and 4 bases from J, the junction kept 9 bases outside the gene matches. CDR3 amino acids: CASSFQRTGMADTQYF. The CDR3 region has the DNA TGTGCCAGCAGCTTTCAACGGACAGGGATGGCAGATACGCAGTATTTT.

Only one count was recorded for this clone. This chain links TRBV7-2 with TRBJ2-7; D gene uncertain. V lost 3 bases to trimming and J lost 2 bases, with 11 bases between them. The CDR3 consists of 14 residues. CDR1 and CDR2 from the germline V gene are SGHTA and FQGNSA. CDR3 region: CASSLQVGPYEQYF. CDR3 nucleotide sequence: TGTGCCAGCAGCTTGCAGGTGGGCCCCTACGAGCAGTACTTC.

The rearrangement joins TRBV2 to TRBJ1-2; weak D call: TRBD1 (5 bases). The CDR3 contains 15 residues. Germline CDR1 is SNHLY and CDR2 is FYNNEI. V gave up 6 bases and J gave up 4 bases, with 18 bases separating them. CDR3 loop: CASRDPGRPGYGYTF. The CDR3 DNA reads TGTGCCAGCAGGGACCCGGGACGTCCAGGCTATGGCTACACCTTC.

Concerning this clone itself: Other DNA sequences within the sample encode an identical CDR3. The V and J genes are TRBV2 and TRBJ1-2; possibly TRBD1 for D (6 bases). Germline assignment: CDR1 SNHLY and CDR2 FYNNEI. This CDR3 has 13 residues. The ends were cut back, 5 bases at V and 4 bases at J, with 11 bases in the middle. CDR3 sequence reads: CASSTDSLYGYTF. CDR3 nucleotides: TGTGCCAGCAGTACGGACAGTCTCTATGGCTACACCTTC.